This T cell receptor (beta chain) was sequenced during a study of identical twins (dated by TCRdb to about 2016). With regard to the full study: TCR alpha and beta repertoires from monozygotic twins, unrelated adults of various ages and cord blood were deep-sequenced to test whether fetal clonotypes persist. To rule out contamination, the twin experiments were replicated at different times with different library preparation protocols. The study at large found these results: Recombination models systematically underestimated out-of-frame TCR alpha sharing in monozygotic twins but agreed with sharing between unrelated individuals. Abundant cord blood beta clonotypes had fewer insertions, young adult naive repertoires showed a similar but weaker trend, and memory repertoires showed no such trend. Invariant T cells such as MAIT and iNKT could partly confound zero-insertion analyses, though diverse VJ usage argued against this for most clonotypes. Compared with coincidental sharing between unrelated individuals, out-of-frame TCR alpha sequences shared between twins showed an excess of sequences with low generation probability. Conclusions relied on cross-sectional statistical analysis, since the same donors could not be followed over many years. A weaker excess of twin sharing was found in beta out-of-frame sequences because the signal-to-noise ratio was lowered by fewer shared sequences.

The library was built by means of 5' RACE. The reads were generated on an Illumina HiSeq 2000. A universal primer binding site was added through template switching, and the final cDNA carried a unique molecular identifier so that TCR cDNA molecules could be counted accurately. First-strand cDNA for TCR alpha and beta chains was synthesized from specific primers in the conserved constant-segment region. To control for contamination, each cDNA library was double barcoded with a SMART-Mk sample barcode plus Illumina barcodes. Two successive PCR steps introduced TruSeq adapter sequences along with Illumina sample barcodes. The TCR alpha and beta cDNA libraries were sequenced on the Illumina HiSeq platform using custom primers. For the original study's pipeline: MiGEC processed the raw reads to extract unique molecular identifiers, while MiXCR was used to determine the CDR3 positions. For each individual, recombination models were inferred using an EM algorithm with the repgenHMM and IGoR tools. The analysis of shared clonotypes was done with the tcR package in R, with sharing normalized by the product of cloneset sizes. Out-of-frame nonproductive sequences were analyzed to study raw recombination free of thymic and clonal selection effects. In-frame beta chains were kept once TCRdb had trimmed the public reads at Q25 with fastp and called clones with MiXCR. Rows merge per CDR3 protein into single entries with the most common DNA and genes. The V and J calls, along with clone size, are taken from TCRdb and not from the paper's own processing. This sample is represented by about 690,000 distinct CDR3 sequences; around 6.1% of them were singletons. The top ten constitute roughly 2% of the sample.

Every donor in the study was a healthy Caucasian. The researchers also sequenced three unrelated adults who were not twins: a male aged 18 to 29, a male aged 50 to 59, and a female aged 50 to 59. Miltenyi CD45RO+ enrichment and human naive T-cell isolation kits were used to isolate memory (CD45RO+) and naive T cells from PBMC. The table lists this clonotype with many counts. It lacks a known antigen. Base qualities are not provided; no much larger clone lies one nucleotide away. The CDR3 has 14 amino acids, counting the end cysteine and phenylalanine. Only the CDR3 part of the read is kept: 42 bases, read in frame from the first base. Taken from the germline V gene, the CDR1 and CDR2 loops are MDHEN and SYDVKM. Germline trimming amounts to 5 bases on V and 6 bases on J, with 7 as the count of junction bases outside the gene matches.

The TCR comes from a man between 18 and 35 years old in good health. The rearrangement joined TRBV28 to TRBJ1-5, and 7 junctional nucleotides match TRBD1. Sequences were obtained from naive T cells sorted from blood. The cell subset or site label of this sample denotes: cells isolated with a human naive T-cell isolation kit. The DNA sequence is given as TGTGCCAGCAGTACCCGACAGGGCAGTCAGCCCCAGCATTTT. Its product reads: CASSTRQGSQPQHF.